A single sample is the source of the 4 T cell receptor beta chains below, sequenced in a study of blood T cell repertoires in COVID-19. Profiling relied on immunoSEQ multiplex PCR, and the TCRdb table lists in-frame clones only, not all of them. The sample includes under 110,000 clones, more than 70% seen only once; the top ten take around 10%. The sample taken for sequencing was peripheral blood. These TCRs come from a woman aged 25-40 years with acute or convalescent COVID-19.

This chain connects TRBV7-9 to TRBJ1-6; D unclear. The V and J ends lost 4 bases and 15 bases respectively, with 16 bases between them. This CDR3 region has 13 residues. Germline assignment: CDR1 SEHNR and CDR2 FQNEAQ (reference sequence). In DNA form, the CDR3 reads TGTGCCAGCAGCTCCTCCTCTTTTGAGCTCCTCCACTTT. Translation: CASSSSSFELLHF.

The chain employs TRBV27 and TRBJ2-2, with D perhaps TRBD1 (6 bases). Germline assignment: CDR1 MNHEY and CDR2 SMNVEV (reference sequence). V shed 6 bases and J shed 7 bases, with 15 bases lying between them. The CDR3 contains 14 residues. CDR3 DNA sequence: TGTGCCAGCAGCCCCGGACAGACCCTCGGGGAGCTGTTTTTT. Protein product: CASSPGQTLGELFF.

The chain uses TRBV28 and TRBJ2-3; weak D call: TRBD2 (6 bases). The V end lost 5 bases, the J end lost 2 bases, and 14 bases lay between the germline ends. Germline V gene data show CDR1 as MDHEN and CDR2 as SYDVKM. The CDR3 is 15 residues long. CDR3 in DNA: TGTGCCAGCAGTGTGGTGGGGGGTCCCACAGATACGCAGTATTTT. Protein: CASSVVGGPTDTQYF.

CDR3 DNA sequence: TGTGCCAGCAGTTACTCTGCAGGGGGCTCACCCCTCCACTTT. It translates to CASSYSAGGSPLHF. This chain connects TRBV6-5 to TRBJ1-6; TRBD1 aligns across 8 bases. Germline CDR1 is MNHEY and CDR2 is SVGAGI. The CDR3 is 14 amino acids. The V and J ends lost 0 bases and 10 bases, in that order; junction bases with no gene match: 2.